The 7 T cell receptor beta chains below all came from one sample that was sequenced in a study of blood T cell repertoires in COVID-19 (dated by TCRdb to the early 2020s). Library prep was done by the immunoSEQ multiplex PCR assay. The table was pulled from immuneACCESS by TCRdb, which kept in-frame rearrangements only. Such tables lose some clones; where checked, under half of the loss comes from unresolved V genes, and the rest has no known cause. The table for this sample lists roughly 200,000 clones; 75% to 90% of them were counted only once. Roughly a sixth of the sample rests with the top ten. Sequenced sample: PBMCs or T cells enriched from blood (not recorded which). The receptor set was obtained from a man in his forties or fifties who had recovered from COVID-19.

With respect to this clone: Within the sample, other DNA sequences also encode this same CDR3. This chain links TRBV4-1 with TRBJ2-7; 9 bases line up with TRBD1. Germline V gene lookup returns CDR1 MGHRA and CDR2 YSYEKL. The CDR3 sequence is 15 residues long. V gave up 1 base and J gave up 2 bases; unmatched junction bases: 3. CDR3 residues: CASSQGGTGPYEQYF. CDR3 sequence (DNA): TGCGCCAGCAGCCAAGGCGGGACAGGGCCCTACGAGCAGTACTTC.

The V gene is TRBV30, the J gene TRBJ1-6, with TRBD1 identical over 7 bases. CDR1 and CDR2 (germline): GTSNPN, SVGIG (reference sequence). The CDR3 is 13 residues long. J lost 11 bases, V lost 0 bases, and 4 bases had no gene match. The DNA of the CDR3 is TGTGCCTGGAGTGTGACAGGGAATGCACCCCTCCACTTT. Residues: CAWSVTGNAPLHF. Full variable domain (rest looked up from reference TRBV30 and TRBJ1-6): SQTIHQWPATLVQPVGSPLSLECTVEGTSNPNLYWYRQAAGRGLQLLFYSVGIGQISSEVPQNLSASRPQDRQFILSSKKLLLSDSGFYLCAWSVTGNAPLHFGNGTRLTVT.

The V gene is TRBV5-1, the J gene TRBJ2-2; unclear D gene. The V and J ends lost 0 bases and 7 bases respectively, with 7 bases between them. The germline gives CDR1 SGHRS, CDR2 YFSETQ. The CDR3 has 13 amino acids. The CDR3 DNA follows: TGCGCCAGCAGCTTGGCTAGTTACGGGGAGCTGTTTTTT. Protein: CASSLASYGELFF.

The chain carries TRBV9 and TRBJ2-3; 10 bases align to TRBD2. CDR3 size: 15 residues. The junction had 4 bases not matched to a gene; V was cut back by 3 bases and J by 3 bases. Germline CDR1 SGDLS, CDR2 YYNGEE. The CDR3 protein is CASSATSGITDTQYF. CDR3 coding DNA: TGTGCCAGCAGCGCCACTAGCGGGATAACAGATACGCAGTATTTT.

This clone was counted many times. The V gene is TRBV5-5, the J gene TRBJ2-2; no firm D call. V lost 4 bases and J lost 4, with 11 bases in between. CDR1 and CDR2 (germline): SGHKS, YYEKEE (reference sequence). The CDR3 is 14 amino acids. The CDR3: CASSGPGFTGELFF. The DNA for the CDR3 is TGTGCCAGCAGCGGTCCCGGGTTCACCGGGGAGCTGTTTTTT.

V and J are TRBV27 and TRBJ2-1; TRBD1 matches 8 bases. Germline assignment: CDR1 MNHEY and CDR2 SMNVEV (reference sequence). With 5 bases clipped from V and 2 bases from J, the junction kept 5 bases outside the gene matches. The CDR3 spans 15 residues. The CDR3 DNA follows: TGTGCCAGCAGTAAGGGGACAGGAGCCTACAATGAGCAGTTCTTC. Its protein product is CASSKGTGAYNEQFF.

This clone was seen a few times. The chain links TRBV7-2 to TRBJ1-1; the D is unclear. This CDR3 has 14 residues. V was pared by 0 bases and J by 2 bases, with 7 bases between. Germline V lookup: CDR1 SGHTA, CDR2 FQGNSA. The CDR3 DNA is TGTGCCAGCAGCTTAGCCGGGAAAAACACTGAAGCTTTCTTT. Translated: CASSLAGKNTEAFF.